These 30 T cell receptor beta chains share one sample of origin, sequenced in a study of CD8 T cells in Susac syndrome. Random hexamers were used to reverse transcribe the RNA input (about 0.5 to 1 ug). One entry per CDR3 protein, called by TCRdb with MiXCR from the immunoSEQ multiplex PCR reads. In the table there are about 280,000 distinct CDR3 sequences, 85% of which are singletons. The sequenced sample was CD8+ T cells from PBMCs. The receptors stem from a human donor with multiple sclerosis.

This clonotype is a singleton in its sample. Written as DNA, the CDR3 is TGTGCCAGCAACCCTCTGGGGCATTTAGGCACAGATACGCAGTATTTT. It encodes CASNPLGHLGTDTQYF. The chain uses TRBV6-2 or TRBV6-3 and TRBJ2-3; D may be TRBD1 (5 bases). Germline V gives CDR1 MNHEY, CDR2 SVGEGT. The V gene lost 7 bases and the J gene lost 1 base, with 18 bases spanning the gap. CDR3 length: 16 amino acids.

V and J are TRBV3-1 and TRBJ2-2; no clear D. Between the trimmed V and J ends, which lost 6 bases and 5 bases, there was a span of 10 bases. In germline, CDR1 is LGHDT, CDR2 YNNKEL (reference sequence). This CDR3 has 13 amino acids. CDR3 bases: TGTGCCAGCAGTCCCGACGCTACCGGGGAGCTGTTTTTT. Protein sequence: CASSPDATGELFF.

The chain uses TRBV7-9 and TRBJ2-1; TRBD2 matches at 15 bases. In germline, CDR1 is SEHNR, CDR2 FQNEAQ (reference sequence). The V segment lost 5 bases and the J segment 4 bases; nucleotides outside the gene matches: 9. The CDR3 totals 18 residues. CDR3 residues: CASSGTGTSGRSYNEQFF. CDR3 nucleotide sequence: TGTGCCAGCAGCGGTACCGGGACTAGCGGGAGGAGTTACAATGAGCAGTTCTTC.

The V call is TRBV4-1, the J call TRBJ2-1; perhaps D is TRBD1 or TRBD2 (5 bases each). Deletions cut 6 bases from V and 7 bases from J, with 7 bases between. The CDR3 is made up of 11 amino acids. Germline CDR1 and CDR2: MGHRA and YSYEKL. The CDR3: CASRGVNEQFF. CDR3 coding DNA: TGCGCCAGCAGGGGGGTGAATGAGCAGTTCTTC.

The gene calls are TRBV6-5 and TRBJ2-7, with 9 bases identical to TRBD2. Germline lookup yields CDR1 MNHEY and CDR2 SVGAGI. The CDR3 is made up of 14 amino acids. V shed 3 bases and J 2 bases; nucleotides not matched to a gene: 2. Here the CDR3 reads CASSYSGRAYEQYF. In nucleotides, the CDR3 is TGTGCCAGCAGTTATAGCGGGAGAGCCTACGAGCAGTACTTC.

The gene calls are TRBV28 and TRBJ1-5; D may be TRBD1 (6 bases). Germline V lookup: CDR1 MDHEN, CDR2 SYDVKM. Trimming cost V 7 bases and J 0 bases, with 13 bases left between them. The CDR3 length is 15 residues. In nucleotides, the CDR3 is TGTGCCAGCATTCTGACAGGAGGTAGCAATCAGCCCCAGCATTTT. It yields the protein CASILTGGSNQPQHF.

The chain recombines TRBV10-2 with TRBJ2-3, with 8 bases identical to TRBD2. The germline V gene encodes CDR1 WSHSY and CDR2 SAAADI. J gave up 4 bases and V 6 bases, and 15 bases lay outside the gene matches. CDR3 size: 17 residues. CDR3 in amino acids: CASSWVLKAGAPDTQYF. The DNA for the CDR3 is TGCGCCAGCAGCTGGGTTCTCAAAGCGGGAGCCCCAGATACGCAGTATTTT.

The chain is built from TRBV28 and TRBJ2-1; TRBD2 matches 7 bases. Germline V gene data show CDR1 as MDHEN and CDR2 as SYDVKM. The J segment lost 0 bases and the V segment lost 6 bases, leaving 8 bases of the junction unmatched. This CDR3 is built from 16 residues. The CDR3 loop is CASRYEAGSSYNEQFF. CDR3 nucleotides: TGTGCCAGCAGATATGAAGCGGGAAGCTCCTACAATGAGCAGTTCTTC.

This sequence joins TRBV6-5 and TRBJ1-3; D might be TRBD1 (6 bases). V was shortened by 6 bases and J by 0 bases, with 12 bases between the two germline ends. The germline CDR1 and CDR2 sequences are MNHEY and SVGAGI. CDR3 length: 15 residues. As DNA, the CDR3 is TGTGCCAGCAGCCAGGGGACCCTCTCTGGAAACACCATATATTTT. Translation: CASSQGTLSGNTIYF.

V usage is TRBV20-1 and J usage is TRBJ2-1; D is tentatively TRBD1 or TRBD2 (5 bases each). Germline CDR1 is DFQATT and CDR2 is SNEGSKA (reference sequence). The CDR3 extends over 14 amino acids. Trimming stripped 5 bases from V and 4 bases from J, with 15 bases between. CDR3: CSAQGEELYNEQFF. CDR3 DNA: TGCAGTGCTCAGGGAGAGGAGCTTTACAATGAGCAGTTCTTC.

The V call is TRBV5-6, the J call TRBJ2-7; 9 bases agree with TRBD1. V shed 5 bases, J shed 6 bases, and the junction held 6 bases outside the gene matches. This CDR3 has 13 amino acids. Germline CDR1 SGHDT, CDR2 YYEEEE. In DNA, the CDR3 is TGTGCCAGCAGTTCCGGGACAGGGCTCGAGCAGTACTTC. This sequence encodes CASSSGTGLEQYF.

The rearrangement joins TRBV9 to TRBJ2-6, with unresolved D. Germline CDR1 and CDR2: SGDLS and YYNGEE. The CDR3 length is 16 residues. The V end was cut by 4 bases, the J end by 3 bases, with 14 bases between. Written as DNA, the CDR3 is TGTGCCAGCAGCTTTAAGACACAAGGTGGGGCCAACGTCCTGACTTTC. It translates to CASSFKTQGGANVLTF. The full variable domain, in which reference TRBV9 and TRBJ2-6 provide the parts outside the CDR3, is DSGVTQTPKHLITATGQRVTLRCSPRSGDLSVYWYQQSLDQGLQFLIQYYNGEERAKGNILERFSAQQFPDLHSELNLSSLELGDSALYFCASSFKTQGGANVLTFGAGSRLTVL.

This clonotype was seen only a few times. The V and J genes are TRBV19 and TRBJ2-7, with 14 bases identical to TRBD2. Germline CDR1 is LNHDA and CDR2 is SQIVND (reference sequence). The J segment lost 1 base and the V segment lost 6 bases, leaving 17 bases of the junction unmatched. This CDR3 is 20 amino acids long. In DNA, the CDR3 is TGTGCCAGTAGCTTGACTCCGGGACTAGCGGGAGTAGGCGGTTCCTACGAGCAGTACTTC. This translates into CASSLTPGLAGVGGSYEQYF.

The rearrangement links TRBV11-2 to TRBJ2-5, with 7 bases fitting TRBD2. The CDR3 consists of 15 residues. Germline CDR1 reads SGHAT; CDR2 reads FQNNGV. V dropped 5 bases and J dropped 1; count of bases not matched to a gene: 7. CDR3 residues: CASSHRTRPQETQYF. The CDR3 DNA is TGTGCCAGCAGCCACCGGACTAGACCCCAAGAGACCCAGTACTTC.

This chain links TRBV7-9 with TRBJ2-3; TRBD2 agrees at 10 bases. The CDR3 is 16 residues long. Trimming at V came to 4 bases and at J to 2 bases, leaving 6 bases not matched to a gene. Germline CDR1 reads SEHNR; CDR2 reads FQNEAQ (reference sequence). DNA of the CDR3: TGTGCCAGCAGCTACCGGACTAGCGGAGACACAGATACGCAGTATTTT. It codes for CASSYRTSGDTDTQYF.

The chain combines TRBV6-5 with TRBJ2-1, with TRBD1 identical over 7 bases. The CDR3 runs to 15 residues. J gave up 3 bases and V 3 bases, and 5 bases lay outside the gene matches. The germline V gene encodes CDR1 MNHEY and CDR2 SVGAGI. CDR3 sequence reads: CASSYRQGVYNEQFF. In DNA form, the CDR3 reads TGTGCCAGCAGTTATCGGCAGGGGGTCTACAATGAGCAGTTCTTC.

The chain joins TRBV28 to TRBJ2-7, with D hard to call. The V gene's germline CDR1 is MDHEN and CDR2 SYDVKM. This CDR3 spans 15 amino acids. V shed 8 bases and J shed 3 bases, with 20 bases lying between them. CDR3 nucleotide sequence: TGTGCCAGCCTCAACCCCGCAGAACACTACTACGAGCAGTACTTC. It specifies CASLNPAEHYYEQYF.

This rearrangement joins TRBV5-1 to TRBJ1-1; D remains unclear. The V gene lost 3 bases and the J gene lost 0 bases, with 9 bases spanning the gap. Germline V gives CDR1 SGHRS, CDR2 YFSETQ. The CDR3 is 14 amino acids. In nucleotides, the CDR3 is TGCGCCAGCAGCTCCCGGACTGTGAACACTGAAGCTTTCTTT. It codes for CASSSRTVNTEAFF.

The chain joins TRBV21-1 to TRBJ1-1; the table assigns TRBD1, which was not confirmed against the DNA. TRBV21-1 is a pseudogene segment. The CDR3 sequence is 16 residues long. The CDR3 region has the DNA TGTGCCAGCAGCAGACCTCCGGGACAGGGGTGGACTGAAGCTTTCTTT. Protein product: CASSRPPGQGWTEAFF.

CDR3: CASSLRSGGSAPSEQFF. The CDR3 DNA sequence: TGTGCCAGCAGCTTACGGTCGGGCGGGTCCGCCCCGAGCGAGCAGTTCTTC. The V gene is TRBV7-3, the J gene TRBJ2-1; D possibly corresponds to TRBD2 (5 bases). The CDR3 is made up of 17 amino acids. CDR1 is SGHTA and CDR2 is FQGTGA in the germline V gene. V was clipped by 2 bases and J by 10 bases, with 24 bases between them.

The CDR3 nucleotides read TGCGCCAGCAGTCGGAGACAGAGGACTGAAGCTTTCTTT. Translated: CASSRRQRTEAFF. This chain links TRBV23-1 with TRBJ1-1; a weak D match, TRBD1 (5 bases). TRBV23-1 has ORF status, its function being uncertain. This CDR3 has 13 amino acids. V lost 4 bases and J lost 5, with 11 bases in between.

CDR3: CASSPLRSPGNTIYF. CDR3 nucleotides: TGTGCCAGCAGCCCCCTGCGTTCGCCTGGAAACACCATATATTTT. The gene calls are TRBV6-1 and TRBJ1-3; D remains ambiguous. Germline assignment: CDR1 MNHNS and CDR2 SASEGT. V lost 6 bases to trimming and J lost 2 bases, with 14 bases between them. The CDR3 is 15 amino acids.

The V call is TRBV19, the J call TRBJ1-1; the D is unclear. The germline gives CDR1 LNHDA, CDR2 SQIVND (reference sequence). V lost 1 base to trimming and J lost 5 bases, with 14 bases between them. The CDR3 totals 15 residues. The CDR3 loop is CASSIVGVPVTEAFF. DNA of the CDR3: TGTGCCAGTAGTATAGTCGGGGTTCCCGTTACTGAAGCTTTCTTT.

The genes are TRBV30 and TRBJ2-1; 7 positions match TRBD2. The CDR3 has 14 amino acids. Germline V lookup: CDR1 GTSNPN, CDR2 SVGIG (reference sequence). V shed 2 bases and J 4 bases; nucleotides not matched to a gene: 5. The CDR3 loop is CAWSKLAEYNEQFF. CDR3 nucleotide sequence: TGTGCCTGGAGTAAGCTAGCGGAGTACAATGAGCAGTTCTTC.

The CDR3 reads CASSLGLPFYNEQFF. The CDR3 nucleotides are TGCGCCAGCAGCTTGGGGCTACCTTTCTACAATGAGCAGTTCTTC. The rearrangement joins TRBV5-1 to TRBJ2-1; D is ambiguous. Between the trimmed V and J ends, which lost 0 bases and 3 bases, there was a span of 10 bases. Per germline, CDR1 SGHRS and CDR2 YFSETQ. This CDR3 has 15 residues.

The gene calls are TRBV27 and TRBJ2-5; D not certain. With 6 bases removed from V and 0 bases from J, the gap between germline ends came to 11 bases. Germline V lookup: CDR1 MNHEY, CDR2 SMNVEV (reference sequence). The CDR3 is 14 amino acids. The CDR3 DNA follows: TGTGCCAGCAGCGAGACGCGCCACCAAGAGACCCAGTACTTC. Its protein product is CASSETRHQETQYF.

V is TRBV12-3 or TRBV12-4 and J is TRBJ1-1; D is undetermined. V lost 2 bases, J lost 0 bases, and 7 bases lay in between. The CDR3 contains 14 residues. This CDR3 is CASSLLELNTEAFF. CDR3 DNA: TGTGCCAGCAGTTTACTCGAACTGAACACTGAAGCTTTCTTT.

V gene TRBV20-1 combines with J gene TRBJ2-1; D is ambiguous. Trimming removed 3 bases from V and 5 bases from J, with 8 bases in between. CDR1 is DFQATT and CDR2 is SNEGSKA in the germline V gene (reference sequence). The CDR3 length is 12 residues. CDR3 nucleotide sequence: TGCAGTGCTAGGATGCGAGACAATGAGCAGTTCTTC. Its translation: CSARMRDNEQFF.

The V and J genes are TRBV6-1 and TRBJ2-1; perhaps TRBD2 as D (6 bases). CDR1 and CDR2 from the germline V gene are MNHNS and SASEGT. CDR3 size: 16 residues. The germline V and J ends were trimmed by 6 bases and 0 bases, with 15 bases remaining between them. In DNA, the CDR3 is TGTGCCAGCAGCCTGACTAGTTTCGGCTCCTACAATGAGCAGTTCTTC. This translates into CASSLTSFGSYNEQFF.

This clonotype was counted once. This chain joins TRBV29-1 and TRBJ2-1; the match to TRBD2 covers 9 bases. Germline V CDR1 and CDR2: SQVTM, ANQGSEA. CDR3 size: 14 residues. The V and J ends lost 1 base and 12 bases, in that order; junction bases with no gene match: 10. The DNA for the CDR3 is TGCAGCGTTGAAGGTTGGGCTAGCGGGAAAGCGCAGTTCTTC. Translated: CSVEGWASGKAQFF.